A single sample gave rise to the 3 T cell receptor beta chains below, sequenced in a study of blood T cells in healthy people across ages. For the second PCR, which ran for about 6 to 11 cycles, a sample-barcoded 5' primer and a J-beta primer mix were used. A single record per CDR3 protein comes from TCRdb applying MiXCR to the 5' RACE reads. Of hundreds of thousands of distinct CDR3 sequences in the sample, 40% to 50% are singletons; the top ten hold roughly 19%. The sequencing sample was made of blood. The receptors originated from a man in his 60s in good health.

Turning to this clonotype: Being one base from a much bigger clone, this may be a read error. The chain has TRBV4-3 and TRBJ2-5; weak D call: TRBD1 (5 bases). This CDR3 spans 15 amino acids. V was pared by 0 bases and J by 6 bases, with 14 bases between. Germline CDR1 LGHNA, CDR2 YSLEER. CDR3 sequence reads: CASSQDPPGWQTQYF. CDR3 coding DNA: TGCGCCAGCAGCCAAGATCCACCAGGGTGGCAGACCCAGTACTTC.

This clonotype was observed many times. In DNA, the CDR3 is TGCAGTGCTAGGGGGGACTCCTACGAGCAGTACTTC. Amino acid sequence: CSARGDSYEQYF. The chain joins TRBV20-1 to TRBJ2-7; D could derive from TRBD1 or TRBD2 (5 bases each). Trimming cost V 3 bases and J 0 bases, with 6 bases left between them. The CDR3 length is 12 residues. CDR1 DFQATT and CDR2 SNEGSKA come from the germline V gene (reference sequence).

The CDR3: CASSNSHPEAFF. As DNA, the CDR3 is TGTGCCAGTAGTAACAGTCACCCTGAAGCTTTCTTT. This chain connects TRBV19 to TRBJ1-1; D is unresolved. From germline, CDR1 is LNHDA and CDR2 SQIVND (reference sequence). This CDR3 comprises 12 residues. Trimming cost V 4 bases and J 6 bases, with 9 bases left between them.